This TCR beta chain stems from a study of identical twins. Findings of the study overall: Models underestimated out-of-frame TCR alpha sharing in monozygotic twins. High-abundance cord blood beta clonotypes had fewer insertions; memory repertoires showed none.

Each CDR3 protein gets one entry after TCRdb re-called the 5' RACE reads with MiXCR. The data contain some 660,000 distinct CDR3 sequences, around 8.6% of them seen just once; the ten biggest clones take up about 0.98%. On this clonotype itself: Its cognate antigen is unknown.

Germline trimming cut 6 bases from V and 10 bases from J; bases unmatched to any gene: 6. Germline CDR1 is DFQATT and CDR2 is SNEGSKA (reference sequence). This CDR3 has 12 amino acids. This sample also appeared in a second study, on yellow fever vaccine responses in identical twins.

The TCR comes from a woman between 18 and 29 years old in good health. The chain joins TRBV20-1 to TRBJ1-6, with 7 bases identical to TRBD1. The sequencing input was PBMCs. The CDR3 sequence is CSARQGDSPLHF. For the CDR3, the DNA is TGCAGTGCGAGACAGGGTGACTCACCCCTCCACTTT.